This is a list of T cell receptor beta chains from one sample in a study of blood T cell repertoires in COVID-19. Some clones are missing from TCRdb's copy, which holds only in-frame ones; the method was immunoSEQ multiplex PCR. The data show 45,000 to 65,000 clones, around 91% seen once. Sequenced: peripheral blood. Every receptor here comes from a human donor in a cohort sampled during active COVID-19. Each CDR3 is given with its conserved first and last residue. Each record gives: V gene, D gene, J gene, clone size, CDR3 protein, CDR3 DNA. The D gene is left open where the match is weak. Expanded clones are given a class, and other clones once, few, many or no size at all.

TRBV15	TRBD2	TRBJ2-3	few	CATSRDPAGWTSGVTDTQYF	TGTGCCACCAGCAGAGATCCTGCTGGTTGGACTAGCGGGGTCACAGATACGCAGTATTTT
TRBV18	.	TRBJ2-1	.	CASSPPSDRNEQFF	TGTGCCAGCTCACCACCGAGCGACCGCAATGAGCAGTTCTTC
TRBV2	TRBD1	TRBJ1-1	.	CASSRQGARTEAFF	TGTGCCAGCAGTCGACAGGGGGCGAGGACTGAAGCTTTCTTT
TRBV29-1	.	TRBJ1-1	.	CSVDSVNTEAFF	TGCAGCGTTGACTCGGTGAACACTGAAGCTTTCTTT
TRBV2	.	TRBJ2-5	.	CASSDSIQETQYF	TGTGCCAGCAGTGACTCTATCCAAGAGACCCAGTACTTC
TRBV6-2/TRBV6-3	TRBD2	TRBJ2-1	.	CASSLPGLAGGSSYNEQFF	TGTGCCAGCAGTTTACCGGGACTAGCGGGAGGATCCTCCTACAATGAGCAGTTCTTC
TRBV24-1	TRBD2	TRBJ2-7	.	CATSNSGNPNEQYF	TGTGCCACCAGTAACAGCGGGAACCCTAACGAGCAGTACTTC
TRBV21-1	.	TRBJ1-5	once	CASSCQTWLQGFQPQHF	TGTGCCAGCAGCTGCCAAACGTGGCTGCAGGGGTTCCAGCCCCAGCATTTT
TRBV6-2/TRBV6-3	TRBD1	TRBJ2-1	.	CASSTINRGPRSIRNYNEQFF	TGTGCCAGCAGTACAATAAACAGGGGGCCCCGATCTATCCGCAACTACAATGAGCAGTTCTTC
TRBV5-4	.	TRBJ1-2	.	CASTQGYGYTF	TGTGCCAGCACTCAGGGTTACGGCTACACCTTC
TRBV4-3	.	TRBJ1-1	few	CASSQDYQSAQAFF	TGCGCCAGCAGCCAAGATTACCAGTCTGCTCAAGCTTTCTTT
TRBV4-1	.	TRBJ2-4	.	CASSQGQGRDIQYF	TGCGCCAGCAGCCAAGGACAGGGGAGGGACATTCAGTACTTC
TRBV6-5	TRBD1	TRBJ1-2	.	CASTNRDSRGYAF	TGTGCCAGTACCAACAGGGACAGCCGGGGCTACGCCTTC
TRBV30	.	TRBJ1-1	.	CAAGLNGARNTEAFF	TGTGCTGCGGGTCTAAACGGAGCCCGGAACACTGAAGCTTTCTTT
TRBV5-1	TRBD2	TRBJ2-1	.	CASSLIVRRERENEQFF	TGCGCCAGCAGCTTGATTGTTCGGCGGGAGAGGGAGAATGAGCAGTTCTTC
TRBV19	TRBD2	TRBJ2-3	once	CASSIALAGTEGDTQYF	TGTGCCAGTAGTATAGCTCTAGCGGGCACGGAGGGAGATACGCAGTATTTT
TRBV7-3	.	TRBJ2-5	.	CASSPRTVRGETQYF	TGTGCCAGCAGCCCTCGGACAGTCCGGGGAGAGACCCAGTACTTC
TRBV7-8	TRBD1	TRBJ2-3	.	CASSSEKPRDRIADTQYF	TGTGCCAGCAGTTCAGAGAAACCCCGGGACAGGATAGCAGATACGCAGTATTTT